This T cell receptor (beta chain) emerged from a study of cytotoxic CD8 clonotypes in ibrutinib-treated CLL. About the study: The subjects consisted of eleven to twelve relapsed/refractory and some 14 treatment-naive individuals, with around 17 IGHV unmutated. Points from the study as a whole: Upon ibrutinib response clonality rose, and upon progression it fell back toward baseline. Circulating CD8+ T-cell counts were tracked by baseline clonality, which exceeded that of age-matched healthy donors.

Sequenced by immunoSEQ multiplex PCR; TCRdb stores in-frame clones only, minus some. Altogether roughly 250,000 clones are present, 60% to 75% being singletons, with the ten largest covering 15%. Germline V gene data show CDR1 as SGHDN and CDR2 as FVKESK. V lost 1 base and J 5 bases, leaving 8 bases between the germline ends. CDR3 length: 13 amino acids. A note on this clone: Its antigen is not known.

V gene TRBV14 combines with J gene TRBJ2-5; D uncertain. This receptor was taken from a human donor with chronic lymphocytic leukemia. The material sequenced was PBMCs, taken after 24 months of ibrutinib treatment. The CDR3 protein is CASSQVVVETQYF. The CDR3 DNA sequence: TGTGCCAGCAGCCAAGTTGTCGTGGAGACCCAGTACTTC.